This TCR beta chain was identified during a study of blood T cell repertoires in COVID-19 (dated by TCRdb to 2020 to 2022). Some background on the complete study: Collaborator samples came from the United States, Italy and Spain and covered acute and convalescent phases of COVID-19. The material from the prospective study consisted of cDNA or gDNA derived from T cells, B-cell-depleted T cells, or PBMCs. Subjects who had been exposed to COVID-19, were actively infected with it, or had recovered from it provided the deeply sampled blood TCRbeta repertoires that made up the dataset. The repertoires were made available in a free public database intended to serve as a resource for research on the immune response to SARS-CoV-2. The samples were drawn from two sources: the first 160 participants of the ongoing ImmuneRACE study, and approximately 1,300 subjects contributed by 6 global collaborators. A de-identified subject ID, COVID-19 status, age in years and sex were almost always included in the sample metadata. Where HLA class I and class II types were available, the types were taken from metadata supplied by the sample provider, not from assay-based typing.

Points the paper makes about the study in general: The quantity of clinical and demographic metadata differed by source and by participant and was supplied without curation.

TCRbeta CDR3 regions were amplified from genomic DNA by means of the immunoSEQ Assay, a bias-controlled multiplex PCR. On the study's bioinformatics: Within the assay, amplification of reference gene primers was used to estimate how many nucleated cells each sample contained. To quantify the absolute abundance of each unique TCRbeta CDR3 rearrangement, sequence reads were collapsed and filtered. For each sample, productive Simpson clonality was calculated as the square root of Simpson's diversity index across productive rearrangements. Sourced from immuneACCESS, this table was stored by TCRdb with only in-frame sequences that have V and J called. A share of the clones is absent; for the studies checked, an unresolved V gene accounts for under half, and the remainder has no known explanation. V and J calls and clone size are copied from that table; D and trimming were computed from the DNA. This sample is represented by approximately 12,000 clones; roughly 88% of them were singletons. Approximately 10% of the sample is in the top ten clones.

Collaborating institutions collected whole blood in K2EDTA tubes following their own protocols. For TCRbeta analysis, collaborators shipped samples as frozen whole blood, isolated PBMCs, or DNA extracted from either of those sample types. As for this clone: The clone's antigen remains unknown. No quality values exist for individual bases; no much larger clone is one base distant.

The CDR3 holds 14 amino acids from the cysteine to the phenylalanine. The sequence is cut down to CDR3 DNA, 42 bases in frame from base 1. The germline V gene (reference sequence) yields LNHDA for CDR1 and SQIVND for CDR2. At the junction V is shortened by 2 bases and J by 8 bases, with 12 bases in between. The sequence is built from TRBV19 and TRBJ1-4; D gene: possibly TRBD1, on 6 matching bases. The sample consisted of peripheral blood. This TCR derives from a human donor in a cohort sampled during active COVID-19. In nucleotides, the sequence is TGTGCCAGTAGTATATGGGGGCTTAAAGAAAAACTGTTTTTT. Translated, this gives CASSIWGLKEKLFF.